A single T cell receptor beta chain is shown here with its context. Its antigen is currently unknown. Assay used: immunoSEQ multiplex PCR; TCRdb lists only in-frame clones, some missing. The data hold about 69,000 clones, with 85% to 90% observed a single time. Trimming pared 4 bases from V and 5 bases from J, leaving 14 bases between. The CDR3 consists of 13 residues. CDR1 is GTSNPN and CDR2 is SVGIG in the germline V gene (reference sequence). The entry originates in a study of PD-L1 blockade in urothelial cancer. Per-patient samples, pretreatment and on-treatment, numbered 1 to 8. Overall study results and limits: Blood clones associated with the tumor expanded more at 3 weeks in durable-benefit patients.

The sample consisted of PBMCs, taken around atezolizumab (anti-PD-L1) treatment. The chain recombines TRBV30 with TRBJ1-1; no firm D call. This receptor was obtained from a man aged 55 to 69 with urothelial cancer. The CDR3 DNA sequence: TGTGCCTGGAAGTGGTCAGGTTTAACTGAAGCTTTCTTT. This codes for CAWKWSGLTEAFF.